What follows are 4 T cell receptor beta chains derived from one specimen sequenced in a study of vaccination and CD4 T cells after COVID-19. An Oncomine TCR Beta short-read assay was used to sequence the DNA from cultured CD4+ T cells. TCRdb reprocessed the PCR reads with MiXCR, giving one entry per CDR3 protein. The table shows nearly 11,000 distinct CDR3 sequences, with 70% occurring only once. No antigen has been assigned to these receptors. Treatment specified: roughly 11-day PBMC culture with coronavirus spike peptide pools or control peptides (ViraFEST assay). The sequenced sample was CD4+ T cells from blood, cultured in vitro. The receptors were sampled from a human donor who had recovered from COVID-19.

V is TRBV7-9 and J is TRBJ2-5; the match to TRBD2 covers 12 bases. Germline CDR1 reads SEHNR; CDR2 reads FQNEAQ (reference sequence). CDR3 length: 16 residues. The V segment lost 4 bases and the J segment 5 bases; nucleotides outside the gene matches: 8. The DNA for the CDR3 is TGTGCCAGCAGCTACCCCCTAGCGGGAGGGCGGGAGACCCAGTACTTC. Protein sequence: CASSYPLAGGRETQYF.

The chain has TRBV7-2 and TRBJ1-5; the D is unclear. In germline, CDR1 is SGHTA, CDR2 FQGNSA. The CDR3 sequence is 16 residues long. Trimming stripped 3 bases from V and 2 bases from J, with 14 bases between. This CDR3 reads CASSLRGGSGNQPQHF. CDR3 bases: TGTGCCAGCAGCTTGAGAGGTGGGTCGGGCAATCAGCCCCAGCATTTT.

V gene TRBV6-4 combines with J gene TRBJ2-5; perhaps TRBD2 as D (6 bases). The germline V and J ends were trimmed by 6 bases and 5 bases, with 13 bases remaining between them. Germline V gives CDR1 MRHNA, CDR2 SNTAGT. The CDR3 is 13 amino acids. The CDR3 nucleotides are TGTGCCAGCAGCCTACTAGCAGGGGAGACCCAGTACTTC. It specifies CASSLLAGETQYF.

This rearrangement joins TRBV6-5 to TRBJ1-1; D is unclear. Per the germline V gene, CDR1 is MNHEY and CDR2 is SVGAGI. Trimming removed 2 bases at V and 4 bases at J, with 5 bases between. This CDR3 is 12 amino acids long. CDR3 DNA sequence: TGTGCCAGCAGTTACCGCCCCACTGAAGCTTTCTTT. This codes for CASSYRPTEAFF.